Following are 22 T cell receptor beta chains from one sample sequenced in a study of blood T cell repertoires in COVID-19. The protocol was immunoSEQ multiplex PCR, while the TCRdb copy is restricted to in-frame clones and leaves out a portion. The data hold 110,000 or so clones, with 80% to 90% observed a single time. The specimen was peripheral blood. These receptors were taken from a human donor in a cohort sampled during active COVID-19.

The gene calls are TRBV28 and TRBJ1-3; D may be TRBD1 (6 bases). Trimming removed 6 bases at V and 2 bases at J, with 8 bases between. Germline V gene sequence: CDR1 MDHEN, CDR2 SYDVKM. This CDR3 is built from 13 residues. The chain's CDR3 is CASSTGPGNTIYF. CDR3 nucleotides: TGTGCCAGCAGCACAGGGCCTGGAAACACCATATATTTT.

The chain carries TRBV14 and TRBJ2-5; 10 bases map to TRBD2. J was trimmed by 4 bases and V by 4 bases; bases with no gene match: 6. Germline V lookup: CDR1 SGHDN, CDR2 FVKESK. The CDR3 totals 15 residues. CDR3 in amino acids: CASSPLAGEVETQYF. The CDR3 DNA is TGTGCCAGCAGCCCTCTAGCGGGAGAGGTAGAGACCCAGTACTTC.

The rearrangement joins TRBV5-1 to TRBJ1-5, with 9 bases fitting TRBD1. Per the germline V gene, CDR1 is SGHRS and CDR2 is YFSETQ. This CDR3 is 15 amino acids long. The trim removed 3 bases at V and 3 bases at J, leaving 4 bases unmatched. Written as DNA, the CDR3 is TGCGCCAGCAGCTCGACAGGGGGAAACAATCAGCCCCAGCATTTT. This encodes CASSSTGGNNQPQHF.

The V call is TRBV7-8, the J call TRBJ2-4; TRBD2 is a possible D gene (6 bases). Deletions cut 2 bases from V and 3 bases from J, with 8 bases between. Germline CDR1 SGHVS, CDR2 FQNEAQ. The CDR3 spans 14 residues. In DNA, the CDR3 is TGTGCCAGCAGCTTACGGGGGAGCAAAAACATTCAGTACTTC. Translated: CASSLRGSKNIQYF.

The gene calls are TRBV28 and TRBJ1-6; 11 nucleotides align to TRBD1. The V gene's germline CDR1 is MDHEN and CDR2 SYDVKM. The CDR3 spans 16 residues. V shed 6 bases and J 4 bases; nucleotides not matched to a gene: 5. The CDR3 loop is CASSRGTGGYNSPLHF. In DNA, the CDR3 is TGTGCCAGCAGCCGCGGGACAGGGGGTTATAATTCACCCCTCCACTTT.

V usage is TRBV28 and J usage is TRBJ2-7; TRBD1 matches 8 bases. Per germline, CDR1 MDHEN and CDR2 SYDVKM. This CDR3 spans 15 amino acids. With 7 bases clipped from V and 1 base from J, the junction kept 9 bases outside the gene matches. The CDR3 region is CASTTQGARSYEQYF. The CDR3 region has the DNA TGTGCCAGCACCACTCAGGGGGCGCGGTCCTACGAGCAGTACTTC.

The gene calls are TRBV30 and TRBJ2-7; D is uncertain. The ends were cut back, 6 bases at V and 5 bases at J, with 20 bases in the middle. Germline V gene lookup returns CDR1 GTSNPN and CDR2 SVGIG (reference sequence). The CDR3 spans 14 residues. The DNA for the CDR3 is TGTGCCTGCACGTGGTCAGAAAGATTCCACGAGCAGTACTTC. Protein: CACTWSERFHEQYF. The full variable domain, rest sourced from reference TRBV30 and TRBJ2-7, is SQTIHQWPATLVQPVGSPLSLECTVEGTSNPNLYWYRQAAGRGLQLLFYSVGIGQISSEVPQNLSASRPQDRQFILSSKKLLLSDSGFYLCACTWSERFHEQYFGPGTRLTVT.

The chain has TRBV19 and TRBJ2-4, with D perhaps matching TRBD1 (6 bases). V was clipped by 3 bases and J by 3 bases, with 12 bases between them. The germline V gene has CDR1 LNHDA and CDR2 SQIVND (reference sequence). The CDR3 sequence is 15 residues long. CDR3 residues: CASSMAQGGKNIQYF. DNA for the CDR3: TGTGCCAGTAGTATGGCACAGGGCGGCAAAAACATTCAGTACTTC. Full variable domain (missing parts from reference TRBV19 and TRBJ2-4): DGGITQSPKYLFRKEGQNVTLSCEQNLNHDAMYWYRQDPGQGLRLIYYSQIVNDFQKGDIAEGYSVSREKKESFPLTVTSAQKNPTAFYLCASSMAQGGKNIQYFGAGTRLSVL.

The V and J genes are TRBV18 and TRBJ2-1; 7 nucleotides align to TRBD2. Trimming cost V 3 bases and J 6 bases; bases outside gene matches: 8. The CDR3 is made up of 15 amino acids. Germline CDR1 KGHSH, CDR2 LQKENI. CDR3 amino acids: CASSPPGLGANEQFF. CDR3 sequence (DNA): TGTGCCAGCTCACCCCCAGGACTAGGCGCCAATGAGCAGTTCTTC.

The chain has TRBV5-1 and TRBJ1-5, with D uncertain. Trimming left V 1 base short and J 4 bases short, with 30 bases between. Germline CDR1 is SGHRS and CDR2 is YFSETQ. The CDR3 is 21 amino acids. CDR3: CASSLIVAGLGRPPGNQPQHF. The CDR3 DNA reads TGCGCCAGCAGCTTGATTGTCGCCGGACTTGGGAGGCCCCCGGGGAATCAGCCCCAGCATTTT. Using reference TRBV5-1 and TRBJ1-5 for the parts outside the CDR3, the full variable domain is KAGVTQTPRYLIKTRGQQVTLSCSPISGHRSVSWYQQTPGQGLQFLFEYFSETQRNKGNFPGRFSGRQFSNSRSEMNVSTLELGDSALYLCASSLIVAGLGRPPGNQPQHFGDGTRLSIL.

The chain employs TRBV20-1 and TRBJ2-5, with D perhaps matching TRBD1 (5 bases). V was clipped by 5 bases and J by 4 bases, with 11 bases between them. The CDR3 is made up of 12 amino acids. Per germline, CDR1 DFQATT and CDR2 SNEGSKA (reference sequence). CDR3 nucleotide sequence: TGCAGTGCTCGTGCAGGGCTAGAGACCCAGTACTTC. This sequence encodes CSARAGLETQYF.

The chain uses TRBV4-1 and TRBJ1-2; possibly TRBD1 for D (5 bases). CDR1 MGHRA and CDR2 YSYEKL come from the germline V gene. The length of the CDR3 is 14 residues. V was pared by 0 bases and J by 14 bases, with 19 bases between. CDR3 residues: CASSQDLGRASVTF. DNA for the CDR3: TGCGCCAGCAGCCAAGATCTCGGCAGGGCGAGTGTGACCTTC.

The rearrangement uses TRBV5-5 and TRBJ2-7, with D maybe TRBD2 (6 bases). The CDR3 has 15 amino acids. Looked up from germline, CDR1 is SGHKS and CDR2 is YYEKEE (reference sequence). Trimming took 3 bases from V and 5 from J, leaving 18 bases between them. CDR3 DNA sequence: TGTGCCAGCAGCTCTGTAGGGACTGTGGTCCACGAGCAGTACTTC. Its translation is CASSSVGTVVHEQYF.

The V call is TRBV11-2, the J call TRBJ1-2; 9 bases match TRBD1. Trimming at V came to 6 bases and at J to 1 base, leaving 9 bases not matched to a gene. Germline V CDR1 and CDR2: SGHAT, FQNNGV. The CDR3 totals 16 residues. This CDR3 is CASSLRRGQGNYGYTF. The CDR3 bases are TGTGCCAGCAGTCTAAGGAGGGGACAGGGTAACTATGGCTACACCTTC.

The chain joins TRBV9 to TRBJ2-2, with TRBD2 matching 8 bases. Germline loops: CDR1 SGDLS, CDR2 YYNGEE. Trimming cost V 0 bases and J 0 bases; bases outside gene matches: 1. This CDR3 has 16 residues. This CDR3 is CASSVGGLANTGELFF. The CDR3 region has the DNA TGTGCCAGCAGCGTAGGGGGACTAGCGAACACCGGGGAGCTGTTTTTT.

The gene calls are TRBV9 and TRBJ2-5; TRBD2 agrees at 9 bases. The V segment lost 0 bases and the J segment 3 bases; nucleotides outside the gene matches: 9. CDR1 is SGDLS, CDR2 YYNGEE, per germline. This CDR3 is 17 amino acids long. The CDR3 here is CASSVGVTASGEETQYF. The CDR3, as DNA: TGTGCCAGCAGCGTAGGGGTTACGGCTAGCGGGGAAGAGACCCAGTACTTC.

A note on this clone: One junction end does not reproduce the germline sequence, and a read error may be involved. The chain uses TRBV4-1 and TRBJ2-4, with 13 nucleotides matching TRBD2. CDR1 is MGHRA, CDR2 YSYEKL, per germline. CDR3 length equals 15 residues. The chain's CDR3 is CASSQETSGRAVVNF. CDR3 coding DNA: TGCGCCAGCAGCCAAGAAACTAGCGGGAGGGCCGTCGTCAACTTC.

This chain joins TRBV19 and TRBJ1-5; tentatively, D is TRBD1 (5 bases). Trimming stripped 5 bases from V and 4 bases from J, with 15 bases between. CDR3 length equals 15 residues. Germline CDR1 reads LNHDA; CDR2 reads SQIVND (reference sequence). The CDR3 here is CASSLGWGANQPQHF. The CDR3 DNA reads TGTGCCAGTAGTTTGGGGTGGGGCGCAAATCAGCCCCAGCATTTT. The variable domain in full, with the rest retrieved from reference TRBV19 and TRBJ1-5, is DGGITQSPKYLFRKEGQNVTLSCEQNLNHDAMYWYRQDPGQGLRLIYYSQIVNDFQKGDIAEGYSVSREKKESFPLTVTSAQKNPTAFYLCASSLGWGANQPQHFGDGTRLSIL.

This clone was detected only once. The chain links TRBV7-9 to TRBJ2-2, with 8 positions matching TRBD1. The CDR3 loop spans 15 amino acids. V dropped 4 bases and J dropped 7; count of bases not matched to a gene: 8. Germline assignment: CDR1 SEHNR and CDR2 FQNEAQ (reference sequence). The CDR3, as DNA: TGTGCCAGCAGCTCCGGACAGGGAGGAGGCGGGGAGCTGTTTTTT. Protein sequence: CASSSGQGGGGELFF.

The rearrangement links TRBV5-6 to TRBJ1-1; D not certain. Germline CDR1 and CDR2: SGHDT and YYEEEE. The V gene lost 4 bases and the J gene lost 4 bases, with 8 bases spanning the gap. The length of the CDR3 is 12 residues. The CDR3 loop is CASSARVTEAFF. CDR3 DNA sequence: TGTGCCAGCAGCGCTCGAGTCACTGAAGCTTTCTTT.

Only a few counts were recorded for this clone. The same CDR3 arises from other DNA sequences in this sample as well. The V gene is TRBV6-5, the J gene TRBJ1-5; a weak D match, TRBD1 (5 bases). The CDR3 covers 13 residues. Germline CDR1 and CDR2: MNHEY and SVGAGI. Trimming pared 4 bases from V and 2 bases from J, leaving 6 bases between. The CDR3 DNA follows: TGTGCCAGCAGTTCGACAGGCAATCAGCCCCAGCATTTT. Translating it yields CASSSTGNQPQHF.

This chain links TRBV6-5 with TRBJ1-6, with D maybe TRBD1 (5 bases). V was trimmed by 0 bases and J by 12 bases, leaving 15 bases between them. From germline, CDR1 is MNHEY and CDR2 SVGAGI. The CDR3 consists of 15 residues. The CDR3 reads CASSYSTAGGGPLHF. In DNA form, the CDR3 reads TGTGCCAGCAGTTACTCAACCGCGGGCGGGGGACCCCTCCACTTT.